This T cell receptor beta chain was sequenced during a study of blood T cell repertoires in COVID-19. The wider study: The United States, Italy and Spain supplied acute and convalescent COVID-19 samples. T cells, B-cell-depleted T cells, or PBMCs supplied cDNA or gDNA.

The CDR3 sequence is 13 residues long. Germline lookup yields CDR1 KGHSH and CDR2 LQKENI. V lost 3 bases and J 9 bases, leaving 12 bases between the germline ends. Seattle patients were enrolled while actively infected and followed longitudinally. Measured with immunoSEQ multiplex PCR; TCRdb has only the in-frame clones, and not every one. The sample carries approximately 390,000 clones, 80% to 90% recorded once. The rearrangement links TRBV18 to TRBJ1-5; D uncertain. The sequenced sample consisted of peripheral blood. The receptor comes from an older woman with COVID-19, enrolled during active disease. As DNA, the CDR3 is TGTGCCAGCTCACCCTCACGGGAGCGGCCCCAGCATTTT. Translating gives CASSPSRERPQHF. The variable domain in full, with the rest retrieved from reference TRBV18 and TRBJ1-5, is NAGVMQNPRHLVRRRGQEARLRCSPMKGHSHVYWYRQLPEEGLKFMVYLQKENIIDESGMPKERFSAEFPKEGPSILRIQQVVRGDSAAYFCASSPSRERPQHFGDGTRLSIL.